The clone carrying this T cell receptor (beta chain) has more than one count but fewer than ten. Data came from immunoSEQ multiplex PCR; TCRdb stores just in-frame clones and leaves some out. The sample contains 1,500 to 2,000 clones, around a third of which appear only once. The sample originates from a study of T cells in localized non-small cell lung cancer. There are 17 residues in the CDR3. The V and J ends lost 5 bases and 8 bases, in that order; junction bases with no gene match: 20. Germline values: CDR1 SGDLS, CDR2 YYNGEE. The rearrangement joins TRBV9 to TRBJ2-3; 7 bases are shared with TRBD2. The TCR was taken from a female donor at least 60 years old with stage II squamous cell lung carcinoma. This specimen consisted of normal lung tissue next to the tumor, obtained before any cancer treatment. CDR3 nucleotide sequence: TGTGCCAGCAGAGCCGATGAGGGGTATGGCGGGAGTGCTACGCAGTATTTT. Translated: CASRADEGYGGSATQYF.